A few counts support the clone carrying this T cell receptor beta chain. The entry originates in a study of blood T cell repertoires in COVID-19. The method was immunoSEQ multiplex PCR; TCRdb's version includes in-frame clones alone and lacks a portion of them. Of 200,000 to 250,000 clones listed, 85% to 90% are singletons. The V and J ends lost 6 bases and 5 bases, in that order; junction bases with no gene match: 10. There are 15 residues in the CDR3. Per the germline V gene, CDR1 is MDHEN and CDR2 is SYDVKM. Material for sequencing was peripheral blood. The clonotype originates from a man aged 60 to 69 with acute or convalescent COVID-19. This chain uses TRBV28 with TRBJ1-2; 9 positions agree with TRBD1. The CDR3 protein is CASSETGGRRYGYTF. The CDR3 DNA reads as TGTGCCAGCAGCGAGACAGGGGGTAGGAGATATGGCTACACCTTC.